The 28 T cell receptor beta chains below come from one sample, sequenced in a study of T cell changes during pregnancy in multiple sclerosis. The data were produced by immunoSEQ multiplex PCR, yet TCRdb's version contains in-frame clones alone and is incomplete. The repertoire consists of about 67,000 clones, with 90% to 95% occurring once and the leading ten covering approximately 1.6%. Specimen: peripheral blood, collected in the first trimester of pregnancy. Receptors originate from a female donor in good health, enrolled as a control in a pregnancy study.

The gene calls are TRBV7-2 and TRBJ2-7; maybe TRBD1 (7 bases). Germline CDR1 and CDR2: SGHTA and FQGNSA. This CDR3 has 18 residues. Trimming shortened V by 5 bases and J by 1 base, and 24 bases separated the two germline ends. CDR3 protein: CASSTPFQGSGGSYEQYF. As DNA, the CDR3 is TGTGCCAGCAGCACCCCCTTCCAGGGGTCAGGGGGGTCCTACGAGCAGTACTTC.

This clone appeared a single time. V and J are TRBV4-1 and TRBJ1-5; D may be TRBD1 (5 bases). The germline V gene has CDR1 MGHRA and CDR2 YSYEKL. The ends were cut back, 4 bases at V and 0 bases at J, with 16 bases in the middle. The CDR3 is made up of 17 amino acids. The CDR3 is CASSPRDRTYSNQPQHF. CDR3 coding DNA: TGCGCCAGCAGCCCCCGAGACAGAACTTATAGCAATCAGCCCCAGCATTTT.

Only a few counts were recorded for this clone. J is TRBJ1-3 and V is TRBV15; D uncertain. From germline, CDR1 is LNHNV and CDR2 YYDKDF (reference sequence). V gave up 0 bases and J gave up 0 bases, with 9 bases separating them. The CDR3 has 16 amino acids. The CDR3 DNA follows: TGTGCCACCAGCAGAGATCCCGAACTCTCTGGAAACACCATATATTTT. Encoded protein: CATSRDPELSGNTIYF.

V and J are TRBV27 and TRBJ2-7; D perhaps matches TRBD1 (5 bases). The germline V and J ends were trimmed by 2 bases and 4 bases, with 6 bases remaining between them. This CDR3 is built from 12 residues. Looked up from germline, CDR1 is MNHEY and CDR2 is SMNVEV (reference sequence). This chain's CDR3 is CASSLRGYEQYF. The DNA of the CDR3 is TGTGCCAGCAGTTTAAGGGGTTACGAGCAGTACTTC.

The chain joins TRBV6-1 to TRBJ2-5, with TRBD2 matching 7 bases. Germline lookup yields CDR1 MNHNS and CDR2 SASEGT. After removal of 8 bases from V and 0 bases from J, the junction contained 3 bases not matched to a gene. The CDR3 spans 13 residues. CDR3 in DNA: TGTGCCAGCGGGGGGGACTACCAAGAGACCCAGTACTTC. This translates into CASGGDYQETQYF.

The chain combines TRBV4-1 with TRBJ2-3; 15 bases match TRBD2. The CDR3 loop spans 19 amino acids. The germline CDR1 and CDR2 sequences are MGHRA and YSYEKL. J gave up 0 bases and V 1 base, and 5 bases lay outside the gene matches. CDR3: CASSQAGTSGRSSTDTQYF. CDR3 nucleotide sequence: TGCGCCAGCAGCCAAGCGGGGACTAGCGGGAGGTCTAGCACAGATACGCAGTATTTT.

The CDR3 here is CASSPRGLSSYNEQFF. The DNA for the CDR3 is TGTGCCAGCAGTCCCCGGGGACTAAGCTCCTACAATGAGCAGTTCTTC. The V call is TRBV7-8, the J call TRBJ2-1; 7 bases are shared with TRBD2. After removal of 6 bases from V and 0 bases from J, the junction contained 8 bases not matched to a gene. The germline V gene has CDR1 SGHVS and CDR2 FQNEAQ. The CDR3 contains 16 residues.

The gene calls are TRBV9 and TRBJ2-1, with 9 bases fitting TRBD2. This CDR3 is 15 amino acids long. With 0 bases clipped from V and 7 bases from J, the junction kept 5 bases outside the gene matches. Per the germline V gene, CDR1 is SGDLS and CDR2 is YYNGEE. CDR3 loop: CASSVGGRASNEQFF. In DNA form, the CDR3 reads TGTGCCAGCAGCGTAGGCGGGAGGGCTTCGAATGAGCAGTTCTTC.

This chain connects TRBV4-1 to TRBJ2-2; 10 bases are a match to TRBD2. The CDR3 totals 17 residues. Germline loops: CDR1 MGHRA, CDR2 YSYEKL. V lost 0 bases, J lost 4 bases, and 5 bases stayed unmatched. DNA of the CDR3: TGCGCCAGCAGCCAAGATAGGCTAGCGGGAGTCACCGGGGAGCTGTTTTTT. Protein product: CASSQDRLAGVTGELFF.

The chain couples TRBV10-3 to TRBJ2-5; 7 bases are shared with TRBD2. Germline lookup yields CDR1 ENHRY and CDR2 SYGVKD. The CDR3 has 13 amino acids. Trimming at V came to 8 bases and at J to 7 bases, leaving 10 bases not matched to a gene. The CDR3 region has the DNA TGTGCCATCTCGGGCGATGGGGGGGTGACCCAGTACTTC. It encodes CAISGDGGVTQYF.

The rearrangement joins TRBV30 to TRBJ1-2; D is perhaps TRBD1 (5 bases). The CDR3 sequence is 13 residues long. Germline CDR1 GTSNPN, CDR2 SVGIG (reference sequence). V dropped 2 bases and J dropped 4 bases, with 11 bases sitting between them. The CDR3 loop is CAWSPLGVYGYTF. The CDR3 DNA sequence: TGTGCCTGGAGTCCCCTAGGGGTCTATGGCTACACCTTC.

The chain is built from TRBV27 and TRBJ2-7; 7 bases are shared with TRBD2. The length of the CDR3 is 15 residues. CDR1 and CDR2 from the germline V gene are MNHEY and SMNVEV (reference sequence). The junction had 6 bases not matched to a gene; V was cut back by 2 bases and J by 2 bases. CDR3 residues: CASSLRGLPTYEQYF. The CDR3 nucleotides read TGTGCCAGCAGTTTAAGGGGACTACCGACCTACGAGCAGTACTTC.

The J gene is TRBJ2-3, the V gene TRBV28; 8 positions match TRBD2. The CDR3 is 14 residues long. After removal of 5 bases from V and 9 bases from J, the junction contained 10 bases not matched to a gene. Germline CDR1 is MDHEN and CDR2 is SYDVKM. The CDR3 spells CASSPQRESATQYF. CDR3 nucleotide sequence: TGTGCCAGCAGTCCCCAGCGGGAGTCAGCCACGCAGTATTTT.

The V gene is TRBV19, the J gene TRBJ2-2; 8 nucleotides align to TRBD2. Germline V gives CDR1 LNHDA, CDR2 SQIVND (reference sequence). This CDR3 has 16 residues. V was pared by 0 bases and J by 0 bases, with 0 bases of the junction left unmatched. Here the CDR3 reads CASSIELAANTGELFF. DNA for the CDR3: TGTGCCAGTAGTATAGAACTAGCGGCGAACACCGGGGAGCTGTTTTTT.

The CDR3 is CASSPDRVYRYEQYF. The CDR3 DNA sequence: TGTGCCAGCAGCCCGGACAGGGTCTATAGGTACGAGCAGTACTTC. The chain joins TRBV28 to TRBJ2-7; the match to TRBD1 covers 8 bases. The V segment lost 6 bases and the J segment 4 bases; nucleotides outside the gene matches: 11. Looked up from germline, CDR1 is MDHEN and CDR2 is SYDVKM. The CDR3 is 15 residues long.

The chain uses TRBV7-7 and TRBJ2-7; D is perhaps TRBD2 (6 bases). The CDR3 length is 13 residues. V lost 4 bases and J 2 bases, leaving 9 bases between the germline ends. CDR1 SSHAT and CDR2 FNYEAQ come from the germline V gene (reference sequence). The CDR3 DNA is TGTGCCAGCAGCTGGGGGGAGACCTACGAGCAGTACTTC. Its protein is CASSWGETYEQYF.

The chain is built from TRBV2 and TRBJ2-2, with 7 nucleotides matching TRBD1. This CDR3 has 14 amino acids. Germline lookup yields CDR1 SNHLY and CDR2 FYNNEI. With V trimmed by 4 bases and J by 5 bases, 4 bases remained unmatched. The CDR3 nucleotides are TGTGCCAGCAGTGTCGGGACAGCAACCGGGGAGCTGTTTTTT. It encodes CASSVGTATGELFF.

The V call is TRBV28, the J call TRBJ1-4, with 8 bases lining up with TRBD1. This CDR3 has 17 amino acids. The V segment lost 7 bases and the J segment 2 bases; nucleotides outside the gene matches: 12. The germline V gene encodes CDR1 MDHEN and CDR2 SYDVKM. Here the CDR3 DNA reads TGTGCCAGCAAGCCCCTATACAGGGGGACTACTAATGAAAAACTGTTTTTT. Encoded protein: CASKPLYRGTTNEKLFF. The variable domain in full, with the rest retrieved from reference TRBV28 and TRBJ1-4, is DVKVTQSSRYLVKRTGEKVFLECVQDMDHENMFWYRQDPGLGLRLIYFSYDVKMKEKGDIPEGYSVSREKKERFSLILESASTNQTSMYLCASKPLYRGTTNEKLFFGSGTQLSVL.

The rearrangement joins TRBV10-3 to TRBJ2-1; 8 nucleotides line up with TRBD1. In germline, CDR1 is ENHRY, CDR2 SYGVKD. V lost 7 bases, J lost 6 bases, and 8 bases stayed unmatched. The CDR3 runs 14 residues. CDR3 nucleotides: TGTGCCATCACCCCCTCGGGACAGGCCAATGAGCAGTTCTTC. This translates into CAITPSGQANEQFF.

Worth noting for this clone: A junction end diverges from the germline sequence, so it may reflect a read error. The chain is built from TRBV7-7 and TRBJ2-1; D is perhaps TRBD2 (5 bases). Germline CDR1 is SSHAT and CDR2 is FNYEAQ (reference sequence). This CDR3 has 12 residues. The CDR3 sequence: CASSSNRGEQFF. DNA for the CDR3: TGTGCTAGCAGCTCCAATCGGGGTGAGCAGTTCTTC. Variable domain in full (rest from reference TRBV7-7 and TRBJ2-1): GAGVSQSPRYKVTKRGQDVTLRCDPISSHATLYWYQQALGQGPEFLTYFNYEAQPDKSGLPSDRFSAERPEGSISTLTIQRTEQRDSAMYRCASSSNRGEQFFGPGTRLTVL.

The chain employs TRBV5-4 and TRBJ2-1; D is unresolved. The CDR3 runs 16 residues. V gave up 3 bases and J gave up 5 bases, with 18 bases separating them. Germline CDR1 SGHNT, CDR2 YYREEE (reference sequence). Here the CDR3 DNA reads TGTGCCAGCAGCTCGGAACCCCCGTCTAGACACAATGAGCAGTTCTTC. It encodes CASSSEPPSRHNEQFF.

The rearrangement joins TRBV30 to TRBJ2-7, with a possible D match to TRBD1 (5 bases). The CDR3 consists of 12 residues. V lost 4 bases, J lost 4 bases, and 11 bases lay in between. Per the germline V gene, CDR1 is GTSNPN and CDR2 is SVGIG (reference sequence). CDR3 loop: CAWTTGPYEQYF. DNA for the CDR3: TGTGCCTGGACAACAGGACCTTACGAGCAGTACTTC.

The CDR3 is CASSPAGGYTEAFF. In DNA, the CDR3 is TGCGCCAGCAGCCCGGCCGGGGGTTACACTGAAGCTTTCTTT. The chain joins TRBV5-1 to TRBJ1-1; weak D call: TRBD1 (5 bases). The CDR3 consists of 14 residues. Germline CDR1 SGHRS, CDR2 YFSETQ. V was shortened by 4 bases and J by 3 bases, with 13 bases between the two germline ends. Complete variable domain (other parts from reference TRBV5-1 and TRBJ1-1): KAGVTQTPRYLIKTRGQQVTLSCSPISGHRSVSWYQQTPGQGLQFLFEYFSETQRNKGNFPGRFSGRQFSNSRSEMNVSTLELGDSALYLCASSPAGGYTEAFFGQGTRLTVV.

This chain uses TRBV7-9 with TRBJ1-4; 7 bases are shared with TRBD1. Trimming took 5 bases from V and 7 from J; bases not matched to a gene: 10. The CDR3 covers 15 residues. In germline, CDR1 is SEHNR, CDR2 FQNEAQ (reference sequence). CDR3 sequence (DNA): TGTGCCAGCAGCAAACAGACAGGGATAAGTGAAAAACTGTTTTTT. Protein product: CASSKQTGISEKLFF.

The chain is built from TRBV5-1 and TRBJ2-7; no clear D gene. V gave up 0 bases and J gave up 0 bases, with 10 bases separating them. Germline V lookup: CDR1 SGHRS, CDR2 YFSETQ. The CDR3 runs 15 residues. CDR3 coding DNA: TGCGCCAGCAGCTTGGGTGTCAGTGCCTCCTACGAGCAGTACTTC. Protein sequence: CASSLGVSASYEQYF.

The J gene is TRBJ1-4, the V gene TRBV4-2; maybe TRBD1 (6 bases). Germline lookup yields CDR1 LGHNA and CDR2 YNFKEQ. Trimming left V 4 bases short and J 3 bases short, with 12 bases between. The CDR3 consists of 15 residues. CDR3 in DNA: TGTGCCAGCAGCCTATGGGACACCTCTAATGAAAAACTGTTTTTT. Translated, it gives CASSLWDTSNEKLFF.

The rearrangement links TRBV7-9 to TRBJ2-1; 9 bases line up with TRBD2. This CDR3 contains 17 residues. Per germline, CDR1 SEHNR and CDR2 FQNEAQ (reference sequence). With V trimmed by 1 base and J by 3 bases, 7 bases remained unmatched. CDR3 nucleotides: TGTGCCAGCAGCTTAGGGGCTAGCGGGACCCTCTACAATGAGCAGTTCTTC. This encodes CASSLGASGTLYNEQFF.

The genes are TRBV30 and TRBJ2-5, with 7 bases identical to TRBD1. Germline-derived CDR1 and CDR2 are GTSNPN and SVGIG (reference sequence). V gave up 3 bases and J gave up 2 bases; unmatched junction bases: 9. The CDR3 is made up of 15 amino acids. This chain's CDR3 is CAWSPGTEGQETQYF. CDR3 DNA sequence: TGTGCCTGGAGCCCCGGGACAGAGGGGCAAGAGACCCAGTACTTC.